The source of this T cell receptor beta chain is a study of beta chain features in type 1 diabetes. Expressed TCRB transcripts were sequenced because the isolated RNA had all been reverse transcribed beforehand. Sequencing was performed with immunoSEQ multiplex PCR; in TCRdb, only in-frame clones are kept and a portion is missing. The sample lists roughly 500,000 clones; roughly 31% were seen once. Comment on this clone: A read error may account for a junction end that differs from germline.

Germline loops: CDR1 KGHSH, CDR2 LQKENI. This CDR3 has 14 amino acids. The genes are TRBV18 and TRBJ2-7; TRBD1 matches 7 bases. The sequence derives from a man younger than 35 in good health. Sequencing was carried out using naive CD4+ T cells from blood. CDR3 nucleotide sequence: TGTGCCAGCTCTCCACAGGGGTCCGAGTACGAGCAGTACTTC. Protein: CASSPQGSEYEQYF.